Presented here are 12 T cell receptor beta chains from one specimen sequenced in a study of CD8 T cells in Susac syndrome. When the RNA was reverse transcribed, random hexamers were used with an input of about 0.5 to 1 ug. One entry per CDR3 protein results from TCRdb running MiXCR on the immunoSEQ multiplex PCR reads. The repertoire consists of a few hundred thousand distinct CDR3 sequences, with 92% occurring once and the leading ten covering 0.06% to 0.075%. Sequencing was carried out using CD4+ T cells from PBMCs. These receptors were taken from a human donor with multiple sclerosis.

V and J are TRBV7-9 and TRBJ1-1; D unclear. Germline loops: CDR1 SEHNR, CDR2 FQNEAQ (reference sequence). V was trimmed by 2 bases and J by 0 bases, leaving 7 bases between them. This CDR3 comprises 14 residues. Written as DNA, the CDR3 is TGTGCCAGCAGCTTACCACGGATGAACACTGAAGCTTTCTTT. Its protein is CASSLPRMNTEAFF.

The J gene is TRBJ2-5, the V gene TRBV12-3 or TRBV12-4, with D perhaps given as TRBD1 or TRBD2 (5 bases each). The CDR3 has 15 amino acids. V was clipped by 6 bases and J by 2 bases, with 16 bases between them. The CDR3 region is CASSLRGGIQETQYF. The CDR3 region has the DNA TGTGCCAGCAGCCTCCGTGGGGGAATACAAGAGACCCAGTACTTC.

The rearrangement links TRBV3-1 to TRBJ2-3; 10 nucleotides line up with TRBD2. The V and J ends lost 0 bases and 0 bases, in that order; junction bases with no gene match: 9. The CDR3 loop spans 19 amino acids. CDR1 is LGHDT and CDR2 is YNNKEL in the germline V gene (reference sequence). The CDR3 sequence is CASSQDIAGGATSTDTQYF. DNA of the CDR3: TGTGCCAGCAGCCAAGATATAGCGGGAGGCGCTACTAGCACAGATACGCAGTATTTT.

The rearrangement joins TRBV19 to TRBJ1-2, with D hard to call. The CDR3 is made up of 14 amino acids. Germline CDR1 and CDR2: LNHDA and SQIVND (reference sequence). The V end was cut by 1 base, the J end by 4 bases, with 10 bases between. CDR3 protein: CASSIGSEFYGYTF. The CDR3 DNA reads TGTGCCAGTAGTATAGGGTCAGAGTTCTATGGCTACACCTTC.

V usage is TRBV2 and J usage is TRBJ1-5; TRBD1 might be the D (5 bases). In germline, CDR1 is SNHLY, CDR2 FYNNEI. V was trimmed by 5 bases and J by 15 bases, leaving 20 bases between them. The CDR3 contains 13 residues. The CDR3 DNA reads TGTGCCAGCAGTCCCTACCTCCTTGGGGACCGGCATTTT. Its protein is CASSPYLLGDRHF.

V and J are TRBV12-3 or TRBV12-4 and TRBJ2-2; 12 bases are shared with TRBD1. Trimming cost V 7 bases and J 10 bases; bases outside gene matches: 16. This CDR3 is built from 17 residues. The CDR3 DNA reads TGTGCCAGCACGCTCTGGTCCGGGACAGGGGGCCGGGTGGAGCTGTTTTTT. It codes for CASTLWSGTGGRVELFF.

This clonotype was observed a single time. The J gene is TRBJ1-6, the V gene TRBV27, with 7 bases aligning to TRBD1. J lost 9 bases, V lost 7 bases, and 9 bases had no gene match. The length of the CDR3 is 14 residues. Per the germline V gene, CDR1 is MNHEY and CDR2 is SMNVEV (reference sequence). CDR3 sequence reads: CASTPRDSFSPLHF. The CDR3, as DNA: TGTGCCAGCACTCCACGGGACAGTTTTTCACCCCTCCACTTT.

The chain joins TRBV9 to TRBJ2-1; tentatively, D is TRBD2 (6 bases). Trimming left V 0 bases short and J 4 bases short, with 14 bases between. CDR3 length: 16 residues. Germline V gene data show CDR1 as SGDLS and CDR2 as YYNGEE. Written as DNA, the CDR3 is TGTGCCAGCAGCGTAGGTCCAGCGGGCTTATACAATGAGCAGTTCTTC. This gives the protein CASSVGPAGLYNEQFF.

As DNA, the CDR3 is TGTGCCAGCAGTACGACTAGGCCTAGCACAGATACGCAGTATTTT. It codes for CASSTTRPSTDTQYF. The chain is built from TRBV2 and TRBJ2-3, with a tentative D call TRBD2 (6 bases). CDR1 is SNHLY and CDR2 is FYNNEI in the germline V gene. V lost 5 bases to trimming and J lost 0 bases, with 12 bases between them. CDR3 length: 15 amino acids.

This clonotype was seen once. This chain joins TRBV21-1 and TRBJ2-4; the D segment call TRBD1 is taken from the table without a DNA check. TRBV21-1 is given as a pseudogene. The CDR3 totals 16 residues. CDR3: CASATHNNRGKNIQYF. The CDR3 coding sequence is TGTGCCAGCGCTACCCATAACAACAGGGGGAAAAACATTCAGTACTTC.

The chain is built from TRBV6-5 and TRBJ2-3, with TRBD1 matching 7 bases. This CDR3 is 14 amino acids long. V trimming: 6 bases; J trimming: 3 bases; junction bases outside the gene matches: 6. Per the germline V gene, CDR1 is MNHEY and CDR2 is SVGAGI. CDR3 DNA: TGTGCCAGCAGCCCCAGGGGGACGACAGATACGCAGTATTTT. It yields the protein CASSPRGTTDTQYF.

The chain joins TRBV7-2 to TRBJ1-5, with a weak D call TRBD1 (6 bases). CDR1 is SGHTA and CDR2 is FQGNSA in the germline V gene. This CDR3 is built from 16 residues. Trimming stripped 1 base from V and 7 bases from J, with 17 bases between. The CDR3 DNA reads as TGTGCCAGCAGCTTAGGGAGGGGGGGCCATGGGCAGCCCCAGCATTTT. Its translation is CASSLGRGGHGQPQHF.